A single sample gave rise to the 32 T cell receptor beta chains below, sequenced in a study of neurological immune-mediated disorders (dated by TCRdb to 2018 to 2020). Library preparation employed 5' RACE. Sequencing instrument: Illumina HiSeq 2500. The public reads were reprocessed in TCRdb via fastp at Q25 and MiXCR, keeping in-frame beta chains. Rows are combined by CDR3 protein, so each entry shows the most common genes and DNA. The sample records about 46,000 distinct CDR3 sequences, around 1.9% of which are singletons. The biggest ten clones account for around 2% of the sample. Sample: PBMCs. Receptor source: a woman aged 40-49 years with multiple sclerosis.

This clonotype has a count of ten or more. V gene TRBV2 combines with J gene TRBJ2-1; D gene ambiguous. V was shortened by 6 bases and J by 9 bases, with 15 bases between the two germline ends. CDR1 and CDR2 (germline): SNHLY, FYNNEI. CDR3 size: 13 residues. DNA of the CDR3: TGTGCCAGCAGGGCGGCCAGCGTGGGTGAGCAGTTCTTC. This codes for CASRAASVGEQFF.

There are many counts of this clonotype. The chain carries TRBV10-2 and TRBJ1-2; 7 bases are shared with TRBD1. There are 13 residues in the CDR3. The germline V gene has CDR1 WSHSY and CDR2 SAAADI. Trimming took 6 bases from V and 3 from J; bases not matched to a gene: 4. The CDR3 region has the DNA TGCGCCAGCAGCCCCGGACAGGACTATGGCTACACCTTC. Translated: CASSPGQDYGYTF.

This clonotype was found a few times. This may be a read error: a much more frequent sequence differs by one nucleotide. CDR3 bases: TGCAGTGCTAACGGGACGGAGAACACTGAAGCTTTCTTT. It yields the protein CSANGTENTEAFF. The chain joins TRBV20-1 to TRBJ1-1; D possibly corresponds to TRBD1 (5 bases). The germline V and J ends were trimmed by 4 bases and 1 base, with 10 bases remaining between them. CDR1 and CDR2 from the germline V gene are DFQATT and SNEGSKA (reference sequence). CDR3 length equals 13 residues.

This clonotype was recorded at least ten times. V gene TRBV7-8 combines with J gene TRBJ2-7; D unclear. The CDR3 is made up of 14 amino acids. The V and J ends lost 0 bases and 3 bases respectively, with 9 bases between them. CDR1 is SGHVS and CDR2 is FQNEAQ in the germline V gene. CDR3 protein: CASSLAHTSYEQYF. The CDR3 nucleotides are TGTGCCAGCAGCTTAGCCCACACAAGCTACGAGCAGTACTTC.

A note on this clonotype: This may be a read error: a much more frequent sequence differs by one nucleotide. V usage is TRBV2 and J usage is TRBJ2-5; perhaps TRBD2 as D (5 bases). CDR1 SNHLY and CDR2 FYNNEI come from the germline V gene. There are 12 residues in the CDR3. CDR3 residues: CDSSEASGRVGF. CDR3 sequence (DNA): TGTGACAGCAGTGAAGCTTCCGGGCGGGTTGGCTTC.

This clonotype was picked up many times. This sequence joins TRBV20-1 and TRBJ2-7, with D maybe TRBD1 (6 bases). Germline V CDR1 and CDR2: DFQATT, SNEGSKA (reference sequence). The CDR3 extends over 11 amino acids. The V gene lost 1 base and the J gene lost 9 bases, with 10 bases spanning the gap. CDR3 nucleotides: TGCAGTGCTAGAGTAGGCAGGGGGCAGTACTTC. It translates to CSARVGRGQYF.

This clonotype was recorded at least ten times. This chain joins TRBV20-1 and TRBJ1-6; maybe TRBD1 (5 bases). Between the trimmed V and J ends, which lost 5 bases and 4 bases, there was a span of 12 bases. Germline V CDR1 and CDR2: DFQATT, SNEGSKA (reference sequence). The CDR3 is made up of 14 amino acids. CDR3: CSAQEGAYNSPLHF. In nucleotides, the CDR3 is TGCAGTGCTCAGGAAGGGGCATATAATTCACCCCTCCACTTT.

This clonotype was recorded at least ten times. The V call is TRBV4-1, the J call TRBJ1-5; 11 bases fit TRBD1. This CDR3 region has 11 residues. V shed 6 bases and J 15 bases; nucleotides not matched to a gene: 4. CDR1 and CDR2 from the germline V gene are MGHRA and YSYEKL. For the CDR3, the DNA is TGCGCCAGCAGACCCGGGACAGGGGGGCATTTT. It is translated as CASRPGTGGHF.

At least ten counts were recorded for this clonotype. The rearrangement joins TRBV12-3 or TRBV12-4 to TRBJ2-2, with D maybe TRBD1 (5 bases). V lost 3 bases and J lost 6, with 11 bases in between. The CDR3 contains 14 residues. CDR3 loop: CASSFRAGSGELFF. For the CDR3, the DNA is TGTGCCAGCAGTTTCCGAGCAGGGTCCGGGGAGCTGTTTTTT.

There are many counts of this clonotype. The chain combines TRBV3-1 with TRBJ1-1; tentative D call: TRBD1 (6 bases). The length of the CDR3 is 18 residues. Per the germline V gene, CDR1 is LGHDT and CDR2 is YNNKEL (reference sequence). V lost 0 bases and J 5 bases, leaving 22 bases between the germline ends. The CDR3 loop reads CASSQDSAGADSRTEAFF. The CDR3 DNA reads as TGTGCCAGCAGCCAAGATTCGGCAGGAGCGGACAGTAGGACTGAAGCTTTCTTT.

In its sample, this clonotype was seen many times. The rearrangement links TRBV9 to TRBJ2-7; 9 bases line up with TRBD1. This CDR3 contains 14 residues. Looked up from germline, CDR1 is SGDLS and CDR2 is YYNGEE. V lost 1 base and J lost 3; bases outside the gene matches: 2. CDR3: CASSVTTGGYEQYF. The CDR3 DNA reads as TGTGCCAGCAGCGTAACGACAGGGGGCTACGAGCAGTACTTC.

This clonotype was seen repeatedly, ten times or more. The rearrangement joins TRBV20-1 to TRBJ1-1; D uncertain. The CDR3 spans 13 residues. Germline V CDR1 and CDR2: DFQATT, SNEGSKA (reference sequence). V was shortened by 5 bases and J by 1 base, with 11 bases between the two germline ends. The CDR3 sequence is CSAPPPGNTEAFF. The CDR3 nucleotides read TGCAGTGCTCCCCCCCCAGGGAACACTGAAGCTTTCTTT.

This clonotype was seen at least ten times. As DNA, the CDR3 is TGTGCCAGCAGTTACTCCGCCGGGACAGGGGGCGCGGCAGATACGCAGTATTTT. Protein product: CASSYSAGTGGAADTQYF. The chain joins TRBV6-5 to TRBJ2-3; TRBD1 matches at 12 bases. Losses at the gene ends were 0 bases for V and 4 bases for J; bases not matched to a gene: 8. Germline loops: CDR1 MNHEY, CDR2 SVGAGI. This CDR3 spans 18 amino acids.

The table lists this clonotype with many counts. This chain joins TRBV5-1 and TRBJ2-3; TRBD1 aligns across 8 bases. Germline V lookup: CDR1 SGHRS, CDR2 YFSETQ. Trimming at V came to 0 bases and at J to 8 bases, leaving 2 bases not matched to a gene. This CDR3 spans 13 amino acids. CDR3 residues: CASSLVDRGTQYF. The DNA for the CDR3 is TGCGCCAGCAGCTTGGTTGACAGGGGTACGCAGTATTTT.

In this sample, this clonotype turned up many times. The chain is built from TRBV5-1 and TRBJ2-5; D gene uncertain. The CDR3 is 15 amino acids. The V and J ends lost 1 base and 4 bases respectively, with 14 bases between them. CDR1 is SGHRS and CDR2 is YFSETQ in the germline V gene. The CDR3 nucleotides are TGCGCCAGCAGCTTGACGTTGGTCGGGCCAGAGACCCAGTACTTC. The encoded protein is CASSLTLVGPETQYF. Together with reference TRBV5-1 and TRBJ2-5, the CDR3 gives the full variable domain: KAGVTQTPRYLIKTRGQQVTLSCSPISGHRSVSWYQQTPGQGLQFLFEYFSETQRNKGNFPGRFSGRQFSNSRSEMNVSTLELGDSALYLCASSLTLVGPETQYFGPGTRLLVL.

In this sample, this clonotype turned up many times. This rearrangement joins TRBV2 to TRBJ2-7, with 9 bases fitting TRBD1. Looked up from germline, CDR1 is SNHLY and CDR2 is FYNNEI. Unmatched junction bases numbered 4, after V lost 7 bases and J lost 3 bases. CDR3 length: 13 residues. CDR3 in amino acids: CASIRDRDYEQYF. The CDR3 nucleotides are TGTGCCAGCATTCGGGACAGGGACTACGAGCAGTACTTC. The whole variable domain, filled in from reference TRBV2 and TRBJ2-7, reads EPEVTQTPSHQVTQMGQEVILRCVPISNHLYFYWYRQILGQKVEFLVSFYNNEISEKSEIFDDQFSVERPDGSNFTLKIRSTKLEDSAMYFCASIRDRDYEQYFGPGTRLTVT.

This clonotype was seen many times. The genes are TRBV20-1 and TRBJ1-5; D is unclear. Per germline, CDR1 DFQATT and CDR2 SNEGSKA (reference sequence). Between the trimmed V and J ends, which lost 6 bases and 0 bases, there was a span of 12 bases. The CDR3 has 14 residues. The CDR3 DNA reads TGCAGTGCGAAGACGGACTATAGCAATCAGCCCCAGCATTTT. Protein sequence: CSAKTDYSNQPQHF.

There are many counts of this clonotype. The chain recombines TRBV7-9 with TRBJ1-1; a weak D match, TRBD1 (5 bases). The germline gives CDR1 SEHNR, CDR2 FQNEAQ (reference sequence). The CDR3 runs 15 residues. Trimming removed 5 bases at V and 3 bases at J, with 16 bases between. CDR3: CASSPRDEGYTEAFF. The CDR3 nucleotides read TGTGCCAGCAGCCCTCGGGACGAAGGTTACACTGAAGCTTTCTTT.

This clonotype showed up many times. This chain connects TRBV20-1 to TRBJ2-5; 7 bases are shared with TRBD1. Germline CDR1 DFQATT, CDR2 SNEGSKA (reference sequence). The V and J ends lost 6 bases and 1 base, in that order; junction bases with no gene match: 8. The CDR3 is 14 amino acids. The CDR3 DNA is TGCAGTGCCCGACCGAGGACAGGCCAAGAGACCCAGTACTTC. Residues: CSARPRTGQETQYF.

This clonotype was seen ten or more times. This chain joins TRBV5-1 and TRBJ2-1; D tentatively reads TRBD1 or TRBD2 (5 bases each). Germline CDR1 is SGHRS and CDR2 is YFSETQ. The CDR3 loop spans 15 amino acids. The V and J ends lost 4 bases and 5 bases respectively, with 16 bases between them. The CDR3 region is CASSPRQLGDNEQFF. The DNA for the CDR3 is TGCGCCAGCAGCCCCAGACAGTTGGGAGACAATGAGCAGTTCTTC.

In this sample, this clonotype turned up many times. This chain connects TRBV4-1 to TRBJ1-1, with D uncertain. Looked up from germline, CDR1 is MGHRA and CDR2 is YSYEKL. V was shortened by 4 bases and J by 2 bases, with 17 bases between the two germline ends. The length of the CDR3 is 16 residues. The CDR3 spells CASSPQFWQSNTEAFF. DNA for the CDR3: TGCGCCAGCAGCCCCCAATTTTGGCAGTCAAACACTGAAGCTTTCTTT.

At least ten counts were recorded for this clonotype. The V call is TRBV20-1, the J call TRBJ1-1; TRBD1 agrees at 11 bases. The germline V gene has CDR1 DFQATT and CDR2 SNEGSKA (reference sequence). This CDR3 contains 12 residues. CDR3 nucleotides: TGCAGGGGCGGACAGGGGGCGACTGAAGCTTTCTTT. Translated, it gives CRGGQGATEAFF.

This clonotype has a count of ten or more. The chain employs TRBV7-8 and TRBJ2-7; D remains unclear. The V gene lost 1 base and the J gene lost 6 bases, with 10 bases spanning the gap. CDR3 length equals 13 residues. The germline CDR1 and CDR2 sequences are SGHVS and FQNEAQ. The CDR3 spells CASSLVPGSEQYF. The CDR3 DNA follows: TGTGCCAGCAGCTTAGTGCCCGGTAGCGAGCAGTACTTC.

This clonotype came up many times. This likely comes from a read error, as the CDR3 has no conserved phenylalanine or tryptophan at its end. CDR3 in DNA: TGCGCCAGCAGCCGGACTAGCGGGGGGCAACCCTACGAGCAGTACTGC. Its translation: CASSRTSGGQPYEQYC. The chain joins TRBV5-1 to TRBJ2-7; 14 bases line up with TRBD2. J was trimmed by 2 bases and V by 4 bases; bases with no gene match: 5. There are 16 residues in the CDR3. CDR1 is SGHRS, CDR2 YFSETQ, per germline.

This clonotype was picked up many times. V usage is TRBV5-1 and J usage is TRBJ2-5; 12 bases match TRBD2. The CDR3 is 16 residues long. The germline CDR1 and CDR2 sequences are SGHRS and YFSETQ. V lost 2 bases to trimming and J lost 2 bases; unmatched junction nucleotides: 4. DNA of the CDR3: TGCGCCAGCAGCTTTGGACTAGCGGGGACACAAGAGACCCAGTACTTC. Encoded protein: CASSFGLAGTQETQYF.

This clonotype was seen many times. This chain links TRBV20-1 with TRBJ1-5; D is undetermined. Trimming took off 3 bases at V and 4 bases at J, with 10 bases between the two ends. Germline loops: CDR1 DFQATT, CDR2 SNEGSKA (reference sequence). This CDR3 spans 13 amino acids. CDR3 DNA: TGCAGTGCTAGCCACGCCGTGAATCAGCCCCAGCATTTT. It codes for CSASHAVNQPQHF.

This clonotype was recorded many times. J is TRBJ1-1 and V is TRBV5-1; D unresolved. Looked up from germline, CDR1 is SGHRS and CDR2 is YFSETQ. The CDR3 is 14 residues long. Trimming took off 0 bases at V and 6 bases at J, with 12 bases between the two ends. This CDR3 is CASSLGGSGAEAFF. The CDR3 region has the DNA TGCGCCAGCAGCTTGGGTGGGAGCGGAGCTGAAGCTTTCTTT.

This clonotype was counted many times. The genes are TRBV12-3 or TRBV12-4 and TRBJ1-2; D not certain. V lost 3 bases and J 3 bases, leaving 8 bases between the germline ends. The CDR3 consists of 13 residues. DNA for the CDR3: TGTGCCAGCAGTTTTGGACGGCACTATGGCTACACCTTC. Translation gives CASSFGRHYGYTF.

This clonotype has a count of ten or more. This chain joins TRBV7-2 and TRBJ2-3, with D unresolved. Germline V lookup: CDR1 SGHTA, CDR2 FQGNSA. The CDR3 is 11 residues long. Deletions cut 5 bases from V and 7 bases from J, with 7 bases between. The CDR3 protein is CASSLGNTQYF. Here the CDR3 DNA reads TGTGCCAGCAGCCTTGGTAATACGCAGTATTTT. The variable domain in full, with the rest retrieved from reference TRBV7-2 and TRBJ2-3, is GAGVSQSPSNKVTEKGKDVELRCDPISGHTALYWYRQSLGQGLEFLIYFQGNSAPDKSGLPSDRFSAERTGGSVSTLTIQRTQQEDSAVYLCASSLGNTQYFGPGTRLTVL.

This clonotype was seen more than once but under ten times. A much larger clone lies a single base off, so this may be a read error. In this CDR3 the conserved last residue, phenylalanine or tryptophan, is missing, so a read error is likely. The J gene is TRBJ1-5, the V gene TRBV4-1; D is unresolved. Trimming left V 1 base short and J 7 bases short, with 5 bases between. The length of the CDR3 is 12 residues. Germline CDR1 MGHRA, CDR2 YSYEKL. The CDR3 here is CASSQVGQPQHC. CDR3 nucleotides: TGCGCCAGCAGCCAAGTGGGGCAGCCCCAGCATTGT.

This clonotype has a count of ten or more. The chain uses TRBV5-1 and TRBJ2-1; TRBD2 matches at 9 bases. Germline values: CDR1 SGHRS, CDR2 YFSETQ. V lost 1 base, J lost 9 bases, and 8 bases stayed unmatched. The CDR3 has 15 amino acids. CDR3 protein: CASSLLLSGGGEQFF. The CDR3 nucleotides read TGCGCCAGCAGCTTGCTGCTTAGCGGGGGCGGTGAGCAGTTCTTC.

There are many counts of this clonotype. This chain connects TRBV3-1 to TRBJ2-1; 9 bases map to TRBD2. The CDR3 runs 17 residues. Per germline, CDR1 LGHDT and CDR2 YNNKEL (reference sequence). V lost 3 bases, J lost 9 bases, and 15 bases stayed unmatched. For the CDR3, the DNA is TGTGCCAGCAGCCAGCCCTTCGGGCTAGCGGGGAAGGCTGAGCAGTTCTTC. Translated, it gives CASSQPFGLAGKAEQFF.